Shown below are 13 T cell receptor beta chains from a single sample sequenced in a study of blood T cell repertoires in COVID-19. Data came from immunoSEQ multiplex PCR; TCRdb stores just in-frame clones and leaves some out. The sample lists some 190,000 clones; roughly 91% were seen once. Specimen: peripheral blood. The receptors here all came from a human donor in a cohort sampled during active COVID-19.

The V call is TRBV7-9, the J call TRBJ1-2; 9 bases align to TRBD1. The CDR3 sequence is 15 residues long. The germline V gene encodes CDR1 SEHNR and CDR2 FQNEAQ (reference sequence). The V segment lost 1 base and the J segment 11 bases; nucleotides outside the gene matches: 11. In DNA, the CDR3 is TGTGCCAGCAGCTTAGATATTGAGGGGACAGGGCGGTACACCTTC. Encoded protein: CASSLDIEGTGRYTF.

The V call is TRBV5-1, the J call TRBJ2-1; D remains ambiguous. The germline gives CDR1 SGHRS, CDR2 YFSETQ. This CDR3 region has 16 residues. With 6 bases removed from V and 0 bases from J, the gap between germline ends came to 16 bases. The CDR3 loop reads CASINGPSDSYNEQFF. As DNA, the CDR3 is TGCGCCAGCATCAATGGGCCCTCAGACTCCTACAATGAGCAGTTCTTC.

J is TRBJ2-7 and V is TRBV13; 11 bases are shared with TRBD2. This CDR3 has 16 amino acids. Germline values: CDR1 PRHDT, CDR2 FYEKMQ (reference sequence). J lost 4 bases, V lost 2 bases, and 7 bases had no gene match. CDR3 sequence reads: CASSLSVASGRYEQYF. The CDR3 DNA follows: TGTGCCAGCAGCTTATCGGTCGCTAGCGGGAGGTACGAGCAGTACTTC. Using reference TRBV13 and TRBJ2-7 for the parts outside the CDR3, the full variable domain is AAGVIQSPRHLIKEKRETATLKCYPIPRHDTVYWYQQGPGQDPQFLISFYEKMQSDKGSIPDRFSAQQFSDYHSELNMSSLELGDSALYFCASSLSVASGRYEQYFGPGTRLTVT.

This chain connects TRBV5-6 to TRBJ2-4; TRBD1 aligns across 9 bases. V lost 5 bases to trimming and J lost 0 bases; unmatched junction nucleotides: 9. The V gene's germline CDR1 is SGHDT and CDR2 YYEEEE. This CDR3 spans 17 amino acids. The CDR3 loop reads CASSFRGTGLAKNIQYF. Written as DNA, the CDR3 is TGTGCCAGCAGTTTTAGGGGGACAGGGCTAGCCAAAAACATTCAGTACTTC.

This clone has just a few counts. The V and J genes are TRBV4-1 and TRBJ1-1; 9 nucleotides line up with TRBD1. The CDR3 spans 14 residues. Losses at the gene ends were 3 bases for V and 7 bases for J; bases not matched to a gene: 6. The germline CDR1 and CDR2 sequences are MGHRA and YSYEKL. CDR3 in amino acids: CASSQRTGVNEAFF. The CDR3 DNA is TGCGCCAGCAGCCAGAGGACAGGGGTGAATGAAGCTTTCTTT.

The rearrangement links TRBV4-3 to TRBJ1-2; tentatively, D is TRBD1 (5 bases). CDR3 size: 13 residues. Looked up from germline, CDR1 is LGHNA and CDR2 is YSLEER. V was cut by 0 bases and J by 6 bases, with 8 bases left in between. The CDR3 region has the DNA TGCGCCAGCAGCCAAGAGCAGGGAAATGGCTACACCTTC. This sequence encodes CASSQEQGNGYTF.

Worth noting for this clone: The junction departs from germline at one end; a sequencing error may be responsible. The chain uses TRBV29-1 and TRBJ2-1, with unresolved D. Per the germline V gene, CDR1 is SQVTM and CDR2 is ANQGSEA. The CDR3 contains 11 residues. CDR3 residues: CSVVAYDEQFF. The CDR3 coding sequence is TGCAGCGTTGTCGCCTACGATGAGCAGTTCTTC.

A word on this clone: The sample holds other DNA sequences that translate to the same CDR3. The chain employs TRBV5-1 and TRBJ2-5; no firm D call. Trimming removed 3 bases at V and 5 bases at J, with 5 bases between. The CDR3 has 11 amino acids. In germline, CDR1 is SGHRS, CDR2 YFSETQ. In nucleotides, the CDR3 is TGCGCCAGCAGCTCGGGTGAGACCCAGTACTTC. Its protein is CASSSGETQYF.

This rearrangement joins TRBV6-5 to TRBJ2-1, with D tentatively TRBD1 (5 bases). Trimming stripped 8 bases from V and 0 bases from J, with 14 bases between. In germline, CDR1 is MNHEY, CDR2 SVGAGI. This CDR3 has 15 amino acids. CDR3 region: CASEGAPSSYNEQFF. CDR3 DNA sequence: TGTGCCAGCGAAGGGGCGCCGAGCTCCTACAATGAGCAGTTCTTC.

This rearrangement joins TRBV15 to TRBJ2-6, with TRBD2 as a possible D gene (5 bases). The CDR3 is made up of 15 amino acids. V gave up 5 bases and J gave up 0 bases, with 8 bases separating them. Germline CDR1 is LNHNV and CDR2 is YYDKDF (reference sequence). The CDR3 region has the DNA TGTGCCACCAGCCGGGGAGACTCTGGGGCCAACGTCCTGACTTTC. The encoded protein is CATSRGDSGANVLTF.

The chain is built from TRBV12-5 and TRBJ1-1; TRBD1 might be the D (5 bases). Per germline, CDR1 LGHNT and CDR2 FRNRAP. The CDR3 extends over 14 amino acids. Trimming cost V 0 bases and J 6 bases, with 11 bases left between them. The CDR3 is CASGLVGARAEAFF. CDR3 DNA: TGTGCTAGTGGTTTGGTAGGGGCTCGAGCTGAAGCTTTCTTT.

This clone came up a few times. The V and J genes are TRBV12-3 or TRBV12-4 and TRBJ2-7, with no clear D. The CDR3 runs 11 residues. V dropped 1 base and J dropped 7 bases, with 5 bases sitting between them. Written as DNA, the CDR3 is TGTGCCAGCAGTTTAGAGCGAGAGCAGTACTTC. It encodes CASSLEREQYF.

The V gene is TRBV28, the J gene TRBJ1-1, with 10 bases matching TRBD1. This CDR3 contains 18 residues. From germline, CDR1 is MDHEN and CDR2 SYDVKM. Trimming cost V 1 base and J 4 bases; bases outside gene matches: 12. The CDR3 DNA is TGTGCCAGCAGTTTATACCCGGACAGGGGGGATCTAGGCACTGAAGCTTTCTTT. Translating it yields CASSLYPDRGDLGTEAFF.